The rows below give T cell receptor beta chains drawn from one sample of a study of blood T cells in healthy people across ages. A single record per CDR3 protein comes from TCRdb applying MiXCR to the 5' RACE reads. The sample has about 1.7 million distinct CDR3 sequences, roughly 27% seen once. Sequencing was carried out using blood. The receptors were gathered from a woman in her twenties or thirties in good health. The CDR3 runs from the conserved cysteine through the conserved F or W. Each record gives: V gene, J gene, D gene, clone size, CDR3 protein, CDR3 DNA. The D gene is left open where the match is weak. Clone size is given for some rows only: seen once, a few or many times, or a class if the clone is expanded.

v_gene: TRBV20-1; j_gene: TRBJ2-5; d_gene: TRBD2; abundance: .; CDR3aa: CSARSASGGLLQETQYF; CDR3nt: TGCAGTGCTAGATCTGCTAGCGGGGGGCTCCTTCAAGAGACCCAGTACTTC
v_gene: TRBV5-1; j_gene: TRBJ1-1; d_gene: .; abundance: .; CDR3aa: CASLGESTEAFF; CDR3nt: TGCGCCAGCCTGGGGGAGAGCACTGAAGCTTTCTTT
v_gene: TRBV4-1; j_gene: TRBJ2-3; d_gene: TRBD2; abundance: .; CDR3aa: CASSQFPIRAGGRSGDTDTQYF; CDR3nt: TGCGCCAGCAGCCAATTCCCCATTCGGGCGGGGGGTCGGTCAGGGGACACAGATACGCAGTATTTT
v_gene: TRBV27; j_gene: TRBJ1-2; d_gene: .; abundance: few; CDR3aa: CASSPRDGYNYGYTF; CDR3nt: TGTGCCAGCAGTCCAAGGGACGGGTACAACTATGGCTACACCTTC
v_gene: TRBV7-2; j_gene: TRBJ2-7; d_gene: TRBD1; abundance: few; CDR3aa: CASSWDRAGYEQYF; CDR3nt: TGTGCCAGCAGCTGGGACAGGGCAGGGTATGAGCAGTACTTC
v_gene: TRBV12-3/TRBV12-4; j_gene: TRBJ2-3; d_gene: TRBD1; abundance: .; CDR3aa: CSSSTYRGSAADTQYF; CDR3nt: TGTTCCAGCAGTACCTACAGGGGGTCAGCGGCAGATACGCAGTATTTT
v_gene: TRBV12-3/TRBV12-4; j_gene: TRBJ1-2; d_gene: .; abundance: .; CDR3aa: CANRAGGAYGYTF; CDR3nt: TGTGCCAACCGGGCGGGGGGCGCCTATGGCTACACCTTC
v_gene: TRBV28; j_gene: TRBJ2-5; d_gene: .; abundance: few; CDR3aa: CASSLSSNWGLETQYF; CDR3nt: TGTGCCAGCAGTTTATCGAGCAACTGGGGGTTAGAGACCCAGTACTTC
v_gene: TRBV12-3/TRBV12-4; j_gene: TRBJ2-1; d_gene: .; abundance: few; CDR3aa: CVLGMGGPYNEQFF; CDR3nt: TGTGTCCTCGGTATGGGGGGTCCATACAATGAGCAGTTCTTC
v_gene: TRBV2; j_gene: TRBJ1-5; d_gene: .; abundance: few; CDR3aa: CASSESSGSNQPQHF; CDR3nt: TGTGCCAGCAGTGAATCGTCAGGGAGCAATCAGCCCCAGCATTTT
v_gene: TRBV7-2; j_gene: TRBJ1-5; d_gene: TRBD1; abundance: many; CDR3aa: CASSLEGAQPQHF; CDR3nt: TGTGCCAGCAGCTTAGAGGGGGCTCAGCCCCAGCATTTT
v_gene: TRBV5-6; j_gene: TRBJ2-7; d_gene: .; abundance: many; CDR3aa: CASSLVGQTYEQYF; CDR3nt: TGTGCCAGCAGCTTGGTAGGACAGACCTACGAGCAGTACTTC
v_gene: TRBV28; j_gene: TRBJ1-4; d_gene: .; abundance: .; CDR3aa: CASSPISPSNEKRFF; CDR3nt: TGTGCCAGCAGTCCGATATCCCCAAGTAATGAAAAACGGTTTTTT
v_gene: TRBV28; j_gene: TRBJ1-2; d_gene: .; abundance: once; CDR3aa: CASRKDRLGGYTF; CDR3nt: TGTGCCAGCAGAAAAGACAGGTTGGGCGGCTACACCTTC
v_gene: TRBV7-8; j_gene: TRBJ2-1; d_gene: TRBD2; abundance: .; CDR3aa: CASSLVLAGDDQQFF; CDR3nt: TGTGCCAGCAGCTTAGTGCTAGCGGGAGACGACCAGCAGTTCTTC